This TCR beta chain was sequenced for a study of cytomegalovirus exposure and HLA in healthy donors. Study-level findings and limits: Across donors, sequencing depth was assumed by presence/absence analyses to be roughly uniform.

As concerns this clone: Its specificity is not known.

The PCR had 60 Vbeta and 13 Jbeta primers. Clones were read by immunoSEQ multiplex PCR, and TCRdb kept only the in-frame ones, dropping some. The table lists 140,000 or so clones, more than 75% of them singletons. Germline CDR1 is SNHLY and CDR2 is FYNNEI. The CDR3 is 13 amino acids. V was pared by 5 bases and J by 4 bases, with 11 bases between. This receptor was taken from a woman aged 18-29 years in good health and CMV-seropositive. The rearrangement joins TRBV2 to TRBJ1-1, with D maybe TRBD1 (5 bases). The sequencing sample was made of PBMCs. The CDR3 spells CASSRQPITEAFF. The CDR3 DNA reads TGTGCCAGCAGTCGACAGCCCATCACTGAAGCTTTCTTT. The full variable domain, with the rest looked up from reference TRBV2 and TRBJ1-1, is EPEVTQTPSHQVTQMGQEVILRCVPISNHLYFYWYRQILGQKVEFLVSFYNNEISEKSEIFDDQFSVERPDGSNFTLKIRSTKLEDSAMYFCASSRQPITEAFFGQGTRLTVV.